This TCR beta chain was sequenced for a study of blood T cell repertoires in COVID-19. Study-level background: Acute-phase and convalescent COVID-19 samples originated in the United States, Italy and Spain. PBMCs, B-cell-depleted T cells, or T cells were the source of the cDNA or gDNA that made up the material.

Germline CDR1 is LNHDA and CDR2 is SQIVND (reference sequence). The length of the CDR3 is 15 residues. After removal of 4 bases from V and 2 bases from J, the junction contained 5 bases not matched to a gene. Per the study methods: Reference gene primer amplification gave estimated nucleated cell counts. Only in-frame clones appear in the TCRdb table, and some are missing; sequencing was by immunoSEQ multiplex PCR. V and J calls plus clone size are reproduced from that table; the DNA served to infer D and trimming. The repertoire includes about 210,000 clones, about 86% of them detected once, and around 1.5% sits in the top ten. This clone has only one observation.

The rearrangement uses TRBV19 and TRBJ2-7; 10 bases are shared with TRBD1. This sequence originates from a man aged 18 to 30 with active or convalescent COVID-19. Specimen: peripheral blood. The CDR3 DNA follows: TGTGCCAGTAGTAGGGGGACAGGGGACGCCTACGAGCAGTACTTC. It encodes CASSRGTGDAYEQYF.